This T cell receptor (beta chain) was identified during a study of regulatory T cells in long-lasting Graves disease. CDR3 regions were amplified by Arm-PCR using iRepertoire HTBI primers to build TCR beta libraries. TCRdb redid the calling of the multiplex PCR reads with MiXCR, one entry per CDR3 protein. The repertoire consists of about 470,000 distinct CDR3 sequences, with less than 25% occurring once and the leading ten covering over 7.5%. Germline assignment: CDR1 SGHRS and CDR2 YFSETQ. V shed 2 bases and J shed 6 bases, with 8 bases lying between them. The CDR3 spans 12 residues. General study results and limits: Favored usage of TRBV28, TRBJ1-2 and TRBJ2-5 was recorded in persistent disease. New patients shared about 880 public clonotypes, fewer than the approximately 3,000 shared by persistent patients. TCR diversity was lower in persistent than newly diagnosed Graves' disease. Peripheral blood was the sole material, not thyroid tissue.

There are many counts of this clonotype. What it binds is not known. The sample's time point: persistent/refractory GD, antithyroid drugs over 5 years with positive TRAb. Making the TCR library involved RNA that had been extracted from PBMCs. The sample here was peripheral blood mononuclear cells (PBMCs), taken when the disease was refractory, from a patient treated with antithyroid drugs. V is TRBV5-1 and J is TRBJ1-1; D is possibly TRBD1 (5 bases). The clonotype comes from a female donor with Graves disease. CDR3 nucleotide sequence: TGCGCCAGCAGCTTCCCAGGGTCTGAAGCTTTCTTT. As protein: CASSFPGSEAFF.